This TCR beta chain was sequenced during a study of beta chain features in type 1 diabetes. Study information: The samples had 90 million to 130 million sorted cells examined in all. Study results and limitations: Significant though moderate, a shortening of TCRB CDR3s appeared in all four CD4+ subsets of Type 1 diabetes patients.

The authors reverse transcribed all of the isolated RNA, so sequencing captured expressed TCRB transcripts. The table came from immunoSEQ multiplex PCR; TCRdb's copy has only in-frame clones and leaves some out. This table holds a few hundred thousand clones, around an eighth found once. This CDR3 comprises 13 residues. Trimming cost V 2 bases and J 3 bases, with 7 bases left between them. Germline values: CDR1 SGHNT, CDR2 YYREEE (reference sequence). On this clone itself: What it binds is not known.

Sequenced sample: naive CD4+ T cells from blood. The TCR sequence derives from a man aged 30-40 years with type 1 diabetes. The genes are TRBV5-4 and TRBJ2-3; D might be TRBD1 (5 bases). The CDR3 DNA sequence: TGTGCCAGCAGCTTCCCAGGGACAGATACGCAGTATTTT. Translation gives CASSFPGTDTQYF.